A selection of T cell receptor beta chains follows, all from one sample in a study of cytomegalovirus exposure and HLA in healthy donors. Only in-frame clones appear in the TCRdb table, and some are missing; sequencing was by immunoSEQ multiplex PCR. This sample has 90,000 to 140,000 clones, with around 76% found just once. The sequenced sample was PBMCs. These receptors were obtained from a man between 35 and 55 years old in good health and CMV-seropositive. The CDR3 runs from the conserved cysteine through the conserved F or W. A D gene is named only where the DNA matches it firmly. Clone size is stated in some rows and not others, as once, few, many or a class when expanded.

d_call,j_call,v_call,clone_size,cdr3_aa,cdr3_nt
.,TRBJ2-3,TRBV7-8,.,CASSLGEYTDTQYF,TGTGCCAGCAGCTTAGGGGAGTACACAGATACGCAGTATTTT
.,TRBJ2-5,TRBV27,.,CASRSKLLQETQYF,TGTGCCAGCAGGAGCAAGCTCCTTCAAGAGACCCAGTACTTC
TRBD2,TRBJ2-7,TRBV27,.,CASSSGTSAREQYF,TGTGCCAGCAGTTCCGGGACTAGCGCACGCGAGCAGTACTTC
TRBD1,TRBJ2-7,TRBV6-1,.,CASSWDRRSYEQYF,TGTGCCAGCAGTTGGGACAGGAGATCCTACGAGCAGTACTTC
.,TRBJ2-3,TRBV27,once,CASSPTAPSGDTQYF,TGTGCCAGCAGTCCAACCGCCCCCAGTGGAGATACGCAGTATTTT
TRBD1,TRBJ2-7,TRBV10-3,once,CAISGTGGGGEQYF,TGTGCCATCAGTGGAACAGGGGGTGGTGGCGAGCAGTACTTC
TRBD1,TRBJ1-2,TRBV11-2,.,CASSPPGTGGGYGYTF,TGTGCCAGCAGCCCACCCGGGACAGGGGGCGGCTATGGCTACACCTTC
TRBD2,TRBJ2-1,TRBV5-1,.,CARSLVLAGGPSSYNEQFF,TGCGCCAGGAGCTTGGTGCTAGCGGGGGGCCCCAGCTCCTACAATGAGCAGTTCTTC
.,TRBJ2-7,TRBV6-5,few,CASSYSGAYEQYF,TGTGCCAGCAGTTACTCAGGGGCCTACGAGCAGTACTTC
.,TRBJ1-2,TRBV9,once,CASSVEAGANYGYTF,TGTGCCAGCAGCGTAGAGGCAGGGGCTAACTATGGCTACACCTTC
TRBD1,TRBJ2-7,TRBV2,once,CASKRFTGGSYEQYF,TGTGCCAGCAAGCGGTTCACAGGGGGCTCCTACGAGCAGTACTTC
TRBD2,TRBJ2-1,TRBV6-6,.,CASSTSSGVDYNEQFF,TGTGCCAGCAGTACCTCCAGCGGGGTTGACTACAATGAGCAGTTCTTC
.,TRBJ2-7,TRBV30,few,CASAWRGEQYF,TGTGCCTCCGCATGGAGGGGCGAGCAGTACTTC
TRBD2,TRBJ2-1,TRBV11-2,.,CASSLAPGLAGVNEQFF,TGTGCCAGCAGCTTAGCCCCGGGACTAGCGGGGGTCAATGAGCAGTTCTTC
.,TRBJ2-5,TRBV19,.,CASSIPGVQETQYF,TGTGCCAGTAGTATTCCGGGGGTCCAAGAGACCCAGTACTTC
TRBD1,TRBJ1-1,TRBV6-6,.,CASSYRRQGANTEAFF,TGTGCCAGCAGTTATCGCAGGCAGGGGGCGAACACTGAAGCTTTCTTT
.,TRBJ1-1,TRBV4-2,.,CASSQGPQEAFF,TGTGCCAGCAGCCAAGGGCCCCAAGAAGCTTTCTTT
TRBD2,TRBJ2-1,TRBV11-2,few,CASSSRTSGYNEQFF,TGTGCCAGCAGCTCCAGGACTAGCGGTTACAATGAGCAGTTCTTC
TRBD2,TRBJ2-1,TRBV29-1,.,CSVVSLAGGTIEQFF,TGCAGCGTTGTATCTCTAGCGGGAGGAACTATTGAGCAGTTCTTC
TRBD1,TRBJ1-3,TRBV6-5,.,CASRRTGISGNTIYF,TGTGCCAGCAGGAGGACAGGAATATCTGGAAACACCATATATTTT
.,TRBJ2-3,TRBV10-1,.,CASSPFGGTQYF,TGCGCCAGCAGTCCTTTCGGAGGTACGCAGTATTTT
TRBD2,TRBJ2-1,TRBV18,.,CASSMASGGYYNEQFF,TGTGCCAGCTCAATGGCTAGCGGGGGGTACTACAATGAGCAGTTCTTC
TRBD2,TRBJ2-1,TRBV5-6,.,CASSHQLAGSYNEQFF,TGTGCCAGCAGCCACCAACTAGCGGGGTCCTACAATGAGCAGTTCTTC
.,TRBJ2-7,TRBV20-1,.,CSAQGTYEQYF,TGCAGTGCGCAGGGGACCTACGAGCAGTACTTC
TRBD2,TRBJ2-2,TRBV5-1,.,CASTGTSGYTGELFF,TGCGCCAGCACCGGGACTAGCGGGTACACCGGGGAGCTGTTTTTT
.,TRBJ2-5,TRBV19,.,CASKAAGREYF,TGTGCCAGTAAGGCAGCGGGTCGCGAGTACTTC
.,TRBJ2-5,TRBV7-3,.,CASSPHTGMGTQYF,TGTGCCAGCAGCCCTCACACAGGGATGGGGACCCAGTACTTC